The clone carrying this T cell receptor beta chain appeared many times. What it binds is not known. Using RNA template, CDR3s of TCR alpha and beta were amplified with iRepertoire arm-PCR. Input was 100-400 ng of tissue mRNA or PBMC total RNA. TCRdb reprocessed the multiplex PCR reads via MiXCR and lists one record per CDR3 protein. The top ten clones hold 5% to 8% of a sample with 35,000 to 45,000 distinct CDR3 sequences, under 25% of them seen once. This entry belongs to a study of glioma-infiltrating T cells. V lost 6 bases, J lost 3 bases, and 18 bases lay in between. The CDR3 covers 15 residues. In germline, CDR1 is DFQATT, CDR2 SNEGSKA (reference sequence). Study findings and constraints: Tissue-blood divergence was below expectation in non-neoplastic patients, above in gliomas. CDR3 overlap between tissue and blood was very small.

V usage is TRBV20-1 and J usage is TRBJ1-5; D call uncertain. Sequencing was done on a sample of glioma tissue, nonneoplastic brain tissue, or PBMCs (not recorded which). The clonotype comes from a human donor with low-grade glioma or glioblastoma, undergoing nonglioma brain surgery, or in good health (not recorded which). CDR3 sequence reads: CSATQRIQDNQPQHF. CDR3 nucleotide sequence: TGCAGTGCAACACAACGCATCCAGGACAATCAGCCCCAGCATTTT.